This TCR beta chain was sequenced during a study of cytotoxic CD8 clonotypes in ibrutinib-treated CLL. Study-level background: Investigators reported roughly 24 partial and 2 complete responses; after median approximately 74 months, roughly 15 patients remained remitted and about 12 progressed. When averaged across all of the samples, the counts came to 255,043 productive templates and 86,000 or so productive rearrangements.

CDR1 is SGHVS and CDR2 is FQNEAQ in the germline V gene. Trimming shortened V by 4 bases and J by 0 bases, and 10 bases separated the two germline ends. This CDR3 has 15 residues. Here immunoSEQ multiplex PCR was the method, and the copy in TCRdb shows in-frame clones only, minus some. The data contain 120,000 to 150,000 clones, approximately 77% of them singletons. Sequencing used PBMCs, obtained after 12 months of ibrutinib treatment. V and J are TRBV7-8 and TRBJ1-3; D gene unclear. The TCR was taken from a human donor with chronic lymphocytic leukemia. As DNA, the CDR3 is TGTGCCAGCAGCTCCGGTTTGTACTCTGGAAACACCATATATTTT. This translates into CASSSGLYSGNTIYF.